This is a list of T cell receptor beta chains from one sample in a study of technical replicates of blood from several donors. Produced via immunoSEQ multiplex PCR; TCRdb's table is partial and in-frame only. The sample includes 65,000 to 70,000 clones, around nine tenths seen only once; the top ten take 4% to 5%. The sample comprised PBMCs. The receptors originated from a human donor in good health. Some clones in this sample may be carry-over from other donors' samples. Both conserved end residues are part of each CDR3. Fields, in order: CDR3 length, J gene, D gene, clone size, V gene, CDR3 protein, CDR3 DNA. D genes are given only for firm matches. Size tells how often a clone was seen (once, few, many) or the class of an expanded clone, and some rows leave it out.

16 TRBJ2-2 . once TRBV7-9 CASSFVTGTATGELFF TGTGCCAGCAGCTTTGTTACGGGAACAGCCACCGGGGAGCTGTTTTTT
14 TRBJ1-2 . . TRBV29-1 CSVEGGVRNYGYTF TGCAGCGTTGAGGGGGGGGTGCGGAACTATGGCTACACCTTC
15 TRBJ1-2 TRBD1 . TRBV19 CASSILGQGNYGYTF TGTGCCAGTAGTATCTTAGGACAGGGTAACTATGGCTACACCTTC
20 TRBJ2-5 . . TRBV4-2 CASSQEPPGRVSGSQETQYF TGTGCCAGCAGCCAAGAGCCCCCTGGCCGGGTCTCGGGTTCCCAAGAGACCCAGTACTTC
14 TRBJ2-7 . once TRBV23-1 CASSPMEVNYEQYF TGCGCCAGCAGTCCTATGGAGGTTAACTACGAGCAGTACTTC
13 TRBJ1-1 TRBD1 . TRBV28 CASSLRQGTEAFF TGTGCCAGCAGTTTACGACAGGGCACTGAAGCTTTCTTT
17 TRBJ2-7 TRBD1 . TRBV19 CASSIYVSGTGVFEQYF TGTGCCAGTAGTATTTACGTTTCAGGGACAGGGGTATTCGAGCAGTACTTC
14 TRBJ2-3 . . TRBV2 CASSESGYTDTQYF TGTGCCAGCAGTGAAAGCGGTTACACAGATACGCAGTATTTT
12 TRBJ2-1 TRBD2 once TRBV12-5 CASGGGYNEQFF TGTGCTAGCGGGGGGGGGTACAATGAGCAGTTCTTC
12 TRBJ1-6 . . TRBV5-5 CASSPYNSPLHF TGTGCCAGCAGCCCTTATAATTCACCCCTCCACTTT
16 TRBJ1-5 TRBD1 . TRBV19 CASSPTVRGQNQPQHF TGTGCCAGTAGTCCGACCGTGAGGGGGCAGAATCAGCCCCAGCATTTT
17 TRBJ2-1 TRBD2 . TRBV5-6 CASSLTGTRPFYNEQFF TGTGCCAGCAGCTTGACGGGGACTAGGCCTTTCTACAATGAGCAGTTCTTC
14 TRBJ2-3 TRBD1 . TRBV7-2 CASSLGTGWDTQYF TGTGCCAGCAGCCTAGGGACAGGGTGGGATACGCAGTATTTT
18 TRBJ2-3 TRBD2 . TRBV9 CASSVGTSGGVGLDTQYF TGTGCCAGCAGCGTAGGGACTAGCGGGGGGGTAGGATTGGATACGCAGTATTTT
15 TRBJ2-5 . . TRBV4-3 CASSQDGEGRETQYF TGCGCCAGCAGCCAAGATGGCGAGGGGAGGGAGACCCAGTACTTC
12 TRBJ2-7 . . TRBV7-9 CASSLVSREQYF TGTGCCAGCAGCTTAGTTTCGCGCGAGCAGTACTTC
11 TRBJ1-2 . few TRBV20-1 CSAKSLYGYTF TGCAGTGCTAAATCACTCTATGGCTACACCTTC
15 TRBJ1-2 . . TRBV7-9 CASSLTGQMGFGYTF TGTGCCAGCAGCTTGACAGGTCAAATGGGTTTTGGCTACACCTTC
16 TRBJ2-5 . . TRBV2 CASRHNTLASGETQYF TGTGCCAGCAGACACAACACTCTAGCTTCTGGGGAGACCCAGTACTTC
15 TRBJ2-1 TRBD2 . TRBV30 CAETPQGLAVNEQFF TGTGCTGAGACACCCCAGGGACTAGCAGTCAATGAGCAGTTCTTC
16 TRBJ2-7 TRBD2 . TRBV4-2 CASSASSGRARYEQYF TGTGCCAGCAGCGCTAGTAGCGGGAGGGCCAGGTACGAGCAGTACTTC
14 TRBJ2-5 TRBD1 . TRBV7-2 CASSSLTGWETQYF TGTGCCAGCAGCTCCCTGACAGGGTGGGAGACCCAGTACTTC
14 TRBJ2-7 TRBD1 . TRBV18 CASSQGQGPYEQYF TGTGCCAGCTCACAGGGACAGGGTCCCTACGAGCAGTACTTC
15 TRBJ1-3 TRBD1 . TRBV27 CASSTRQGSGNTIYF TGTGCCAGCAGTACACGACAGGGGTCGGGAAACACCATATATTTT
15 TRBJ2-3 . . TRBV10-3 CAISEGIAQGDTQYF TGTGCCATCAGTGAGGGGATAGCCCAGGGAGATACGCAGTATTTT
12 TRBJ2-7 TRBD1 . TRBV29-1 CSVGQGAQEQYF TGCAGCGTTGGACAGGGGGCGCAAGAGCAGTACTTC
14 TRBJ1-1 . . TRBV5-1 CASSLNTLNTEAFF TGCGCCAGCAGCCTCAACACGTTGAACACTGAAGCTTTCTTT
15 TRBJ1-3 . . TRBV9 CASSEDSLSGNTIYF TGTGCCAGCAGCGAGGACAGTTTATCTGGAAACACCATATATTTT
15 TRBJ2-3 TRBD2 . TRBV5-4 CASSLGGGSTDTQYF TGTGCCAGCAGCTTGGGCGGGGGGTCCACAGATACGCAGTATTTT